The T cell receptor (beta chain) described here comes from a study of long-term antiretroviral therapy in people with HIV. Study findings and constraints: Repertoires from HIV showed CDR3 length ranges narrower than those of controls. Specimens of blood were obtained during about 2003 to 2018, possibly under older ART regimens. Post-ART samples showed increased diversity that remained below transplant donor control levels.

Survey-level resolution applied to immunoSEQ assay v3.0. The target of sequencing was 40,000-50,000 T-cell genomes per sample. Profiling relied on immunoSEQ multiplex PCR, and the TCRdb table lists in-frame clones only, not all of them. This sample has some 35,000 clones; 70% to 90% occur once, and the top ten carry over 9.5%. Germline CDR1 MNHEY, CDR2 SVGAGI. The CDR3 loop spans 14 amino acids. Trimming pared 5 bases from V and 5 bases from J, leaving 14 bases between. A remark on this clone: As yet, its antigen is unknown.

The sample consisted of unsorted PBMCs, taken 2.2 years after starting antiretroviral therapy. This clonotype was sampled from a man between 18 and 29 years old with HIV. The rearrangement joins TRBV6-5 to TRBJ2-3; D may be TRBD1 (5 bases). CDR3 DNA: TGTGCCAGCAGTCCTTCGGTCCAGGGAGATACGCAGTATTTT. The encoded protein is CASSPSVQGDTQYF.